These 16 T cell receptor beta chains were sequenced from one sample in a study of Ad26.COV2.S vaccination and SARS-CoV-2 variants. Assay used: immunoSEQ multiplex PCR; TCRdb lists only in-frame clones, some missing. In the table there are about 460,000 clones, around 89% of which are singletons. Documented treatment: 15 to 20 received Ad26.COV2.S at low or high dose, single or two shots; about 5 received placebo; per-sample allocation not given. Day 63 after the first injection of vaccine or placebo was the sampling time. Sample: peripheral blood, taken in a trial of Ad26.COV2.S vaccine versus placebo. The receptor source for this set is a person aged 18-60 years who received the Ad26.COV2.S COVID-19 vaccine or a placebo.

The chain combines TRBV28 with TRBJ2-5, with D perhaps being TRBD1 or TRBD2 (5 bases each). Trimming left V 3 bases short and J 2 bases short, with 16 bases between. Germline CDR1 and CDR2: MDHEN and SYDVKM. CDR3 length: 16 amino acids. The DNA for the CDR3 is TGTGCCAGCAGTTTGCCCCCCCTGGGACCACAAGAGACCCAGTACTTC. It translates to CASSLPPLGPQETQYF.

The chain recombines TRBV3-1 (or the pseudogene TRBV3-2) with TRBJ1-1, with a weak D call TRBD1 (6 bases). CDR1 is LGHDT and CDR2 is YNNKEL in the germline V gene (reference sequence). The CDR3 runs to 14 residues. V was pared by 6 bases and J by 0 bases, with 11 bases between. DNA of the CDR3: TGTGCCAGCAGAAGGGGGACACTGAACACTGAAGCTTTCTTT. Protein: CASRRGTLNTEAFF.

This clone was recorded only once. The V gene is TRBV12-3 or TRBV12-4, the J gene TRBJ2-7; D remains ambiguous. V was pared by 5 bases and J by 6 bases, with 14 bases between. The CDR3 is made up of 13 amino acids. The CDR3: CASSSLQTSEQYF. CDR3 DNA sequence: TGTGCCAGCAGTAGCTTACAGACTTCCGAGCAGTACTTC.

The chain has TRBV27 and TRBJ2-1; 12 positions match TRBD2. The trim removed 6 bases at V and 4 bases at J, leaving 7 bases unmatched. The CDR3 runs to 16 residues. Germline V lookup: CDR1 MNHEY, CDR2 SMNVEV (reference sequence). The CDR3 DNA reads TGTGCCAGCAGCCGATCTAGCGGGAGGGCGTACAATGAGCAGTTCTTC. Its translation is CASSRSSGRAYNEQFF.

J is TRBJ1-6 and V is TRBV7-6, with 7 bases aligning to TRBD1. The CDR3 runs 16 residues. Germline CDR1 is SGHVS and CDR2 is FNYEAQ. V was pared by 1 base and J by 7 bases, with 7 bases of the junction left unmatched. The CDR3 reads CASSLGRQGGNSPLHF. CDR3 DNA: TGTGCCAGCAGCTTAGGTCGGCAGGGGGGGAATTCACCCCTCCACTTT.

This chain uses TRBV7-3 with TRBJ2-1, with D unresolved. V lost 2 bases, J lost 5 bases, and 7 bases lay in between. The CDR3 totals 13 residues. Germline CDR1 reads SGHTA; CDR2 reads FQGTGA. The CDR3 sequence: CASSLARDNEQFF. CDR3 coding DNA: TGTGCCAGCAGCTTAGCCCGGGACAATGAGCAGTTCTTC.

This clone was found a few times. The CDR3 spells CASSEYLDSSGELFF. CDR3 nucleotide sequence: TGTGCCAGCAGTGAATATTTGGACAGTTCCGGGGAGCTGTTTTTT. The chain links TRBV25-1 to TRBJ2-2; weak D call: TRBD1 (6 bases). The CDR3 consists of 15 residues. The V gene's germline CDR1 is MGHDK and CDR2 SYGVNS. Trimming pared 0 bases from V and 6 bases from J, leaving 11 bases between.

The V gene is TRBV28, the J gene TRBJ2-7, with TRBD1 matching 7 bases. The J segment lost 4 bases and the V segment lost 6 bases, leaving 12 bases of the junction unmatched. The CDR3 is 15 amino acids. Germline values: CDR1 MDHEN, CDR2 SYDVKM. The CDR3 reads CASRGRSGGRYEQYF. DNA of the CDR3: TGTGCCAGCAGGGGCCGGTCAGGGGGTCGTTACGAGCAGTACTTC. The complete variable domain, with remaining parts taken from reference TRBV28 and TRBJ2-7, reads DVKVTQSSRYLVKRTGEKVFLECVQDMDHENMFWYRQDPGLGLRLIYFSYDVKMKEKGDIPEGYSVSREKKERFSLILESASTNQTSMYLCASRGRSGGRYEQYFGPGTRLTVT.

The rearrangement joins TRBV27 to TRBJ1-2; 10 bases are shared with TRBD1. The junction had 13 bases not matched to a gene; V was cut back by 5 bases and J by 4 bases. CDR3 length: 17 residues. The V gene's germline CDR1 is MNHEY and CDR2 SMNVEV (reference sequence). The chain's CDR3 is CASSPRTGGTYGYGYTF. The CDR3 DNA sequence: TGTGCCAGCAGTCCTCGGACAGGGGGGACGTATGGCTATGGCTACACCTTC.

The genes are TRBV11-2 and TRBJ2-7; 14 bases match TRBD2. The germline CDR1 and CDR2 sequences are SGHAT and FQNNGV. CDR3 length: 14 residues. J lost 9 bases, V lost 1 base, and 2 bases had no gene match. CDR3 bases: TGTGCCAGCAGCTTAGGACTAGCGGGAGGGCCGCAGTACTTC. The encoded protein is CASSLGLAGGPQYF.

With respect to this clone: A junction boundary mismatches the germline segment, possibly from a read error. The rearrangement uses TRBV25-1 and TRBJ2-7, with TRBD2 as a possible D gene (5 bases). The CDR3 is 16 residues long. Germline V lookup: CDR1 MGHDK, CDR2 SYGVNS. CDR3 DNA: TGTGCCACCAGTCAACCCGGGGATCCGGGTATCGGCGAGCAGTACTTC. Translated: CATSQPGDPGIGEQYF.

The chain employs TRBV6-2 or TRBV6-3 and TRBJ2-7; no clear D gene. Germline CDR1 reads MNHEY; CDR2 reads SVGEGT. The CDR3 is made up of 11 amino acids. Deletions cut 6 bases from V and 0 bases from J, with 3 bases between. In DNA, the CDR3 is TGTGCCAGCAGCGGCTCCTACGAGCAGTACTTC. This gives the protein CASSGSYEQYF.

This chain uses TRBV19 with TRBJ2-5, with TRBD2 matching over 10 bases. The CDR3 is 15 residues long. The V and J ends lost 7 bases and 1 base, in that order; junction bases with no gene match: 6. Germline CDR1 LNHDA, CDR2 SQIVND (reference sequence). This chain's CDR3 is CASTPLAGAQETQYF. The CDR3 DNA reads as TGTGCCAGTACGCCCCTAGCGGGAGCCCAAGAGACCCAGTACTTC.

This rearrangement joins TRBV5-5 to TRBJ1-5; a possible D gene is TRBD1 (5 bases). The ends were cut back, 4 bases at V and 0 bases at J, with 11 bases in the middle. The CDR3 consists of 15 residues. The germline CDR1 and CDR2 sequences are SGHKS and YYEKEE (reference sequence). This CDR3 is CASSVGRYSNQPQHF. The CDR3 coding sequence is TGTGCCAGCAGCGTGGGACGGTATAGCAATCAGCCCCAGCATTTT. The full variable domain, in which reference TRBV5-5 and TRBJ1-5 provide the parts outside the CDR3, is DAGVTQSPTHLIKTRGQQVTLRCSPISGHKSVSWYQQVLGQGPQFIFQYYEKEERGRGNFPDRFSARQFPNYSSELNVNALLLGDSALYLCASSVGRYSNQPQHFGDGTRLSIL.

The V call is TRBV21-1, the J call TRBJ2-7; TRBD1, the table's D call, was not compared with the DNA. TRBV21-1 is a pseudogene segment. The CDR3 spans 16 residues. The CDR3 sequence is CASSKRRRDRAYEQYF. CDR3 nucleotide sequence: TGTGCCAGCAGCAAAAGGAGGAGGGACAGGGCCTACGAGCAGTACTTC.

This chain uses TRBV6-5 with TRBJ2-5; D not certain. With 5 bases removed from V and 4 bases from J, the gap between germline ends came to 8 bases. Germline values: CDR1 MNHEY, CDR2 SVGAGI. The CDR3 contains 12 residues. The CDR3 coding sequence is TGTGCCAGCAGTCCCCTGGGAGAGACCCAGTACTTC. Its protein product is CASSPLGETQYF.